Below are 18 T cell receptor beta chains sequenced from a single sample in a study of T cell changes during pregnancy in multiple sclerosis. The repertoire was sequenced with immunoSEQ multiplex PCR; TCRdb's copy has only in-frame clones and lacks some. The sample holds some 110,000 clones, about 90% seen once. The starting material was peripheral blood, obtained before pregnancy. The source of these receptors is a female donor with multiple sclerosis, enrolled in a pregnancy study.

V gene TRBV6-4 combines with J gene TRBJ2-3; 9 bases are a match to TRBD2. From germline, CDR1 is MRHNA and CDR2 SNTAGT. V was clipped by 4 bases and J by 0 bases; unmatched bases: 5. The CDR3 is 16 amino acids. The CDR3 loop reads CASSASSGNSTDTQYF. The CDR3 DNA sequence: TGTGCCAGCAGTGCCTCTAGCGGGAATAGCACAGATACGCAGTATTTT.

For this clone: An end of the junction does not agree with germline; a read error may underlie this. The same CDR3 is also encoded by other DNA sequences in this sample. The chain employs TRBV4-3 and TRBJ2-3, with D perhaps matching TRBD1 (6 bases). This CDR3 spans 16 amino acids. Germline assignment: CDR1 LGHNA and CDR2 YSLEER. The CDR3, as DNA: TGCGCCAGCAGCCAAGACGGTCAGGGGATAAGAGATACACAGTATTTT. Encoded protein: CASSQDGQGIRDTQYF.

The V gene is TRBV28, the J gene TRBJ1-2; 7 bases map to TRBD1. This CDR3 has 18 residues. The junction had 17 bases not matched to a gene; V was cut back by 7 bases and J by 0 bases. Germline values: CDR1 MDHEN, CDR2 SYDVKM. The CDR3 loop is CASTKPYWDSRTNYGYTF. Written as DNA, the CDR3 is TGTGCCAGCACTAAACCGTACTGGGACAGTAGAACTAACTATGGCTACACCTTC.

This sequence joins TRBV4-2 and TRBJ2-7; TRBD2 agrees at 12 bases. Trimming cost V 9 bases and J 2 bases; bases outside gene matches: 2. This CDR3 has 13 residues. Germline CDR1 reads LGHNA; CDR2 reads YNFKEQ. The CDR3 loop reads CARTSGGTYEQYF. The CDR3 coding sequence is TGTGCCAGAACTAGCGGGGGGACCTACGAGCAGTACTTC.

The chain joins TRBV27 to TRBJ1-1; D is unclear. CDR1 and CDR2 from the germline V gene are MNHEY and SMNVEV (reference sequence). The CDR3 has 13 residues. V was shortened by 7 bases and J by 5 bases, with 14 bases between the two germline ends. As DNA, the CDR3 is TGTGCCAGCACACAGCCCTGGGAGACTGAAGCTTTCTTT. This encodes CASTQPWETEAFF.

This clone occurred many times. The chain links TRBV30 to TRBJ2-6; D may be TRBD2 (5 bases). CDR3 length: 17 residues. V dropped 0 bases and J dropped 3 bases, with 15 bases sitting between them. In germline, CDR1 is GTSNPN, CDR2 SVGIG (reference sequence). DNA for the CDR3: TGTGCCTGGAGTGTTATGCCTTCCGGAGGTGGGGCCAACGTCCTGACTTTC. It yields the protein CAWSVMPSGGGANVLTF.

CDR3 sequence reads: CASSPGLAVQYF. The CDR3 DNA reads TGTGCCAGCAGCCCGGGACTAGCGGTGCAGTACTTC. The chain is built from TRBV11-1 and TRBJ2-7; 11 nucleotides align to TRBD2. V was clipped by 5 bases and J by 9 bases; unmatched bases: 3. Germline V gene data show CDR1 as SGHAT and CDR2 as FQDESV (reference sequence). The CDR3 runs to 12 residues.

The chain employs TRBV7-9 and TRBJ2-7; D may be TRBD1 (6 bases). The germline V gene has CDR1 SEHNR and CDR2 FQNEAQ (reference sequence). The V gene lost 5 bases and the J gene lost 9 bases, with 14 bases spanning the gap. This CDR3 contains 12 residues. Written as DNA, the CDR3 is TGTGCCAGCAGCCGAGATGGGGGCCCGCAGTACTTC. It codes for CASSRDGGPQYF. The variable domain in full, completed from reference TRBV7-9 and TRBJ2-7, reads DTGVSQNPRHKITKRGQNVTFRCDPISEHNRLYWYRQTLGQGPEFLTYFQNEAQLEKSRLLSDRFSAERPKGSFSTLEIQRTEQGDSAMYLCASSRDGGPQYFGPGTRLTVT.

This chain joins TRBV6-4 and TRBJ2-3; 8 bases are shared with TRBD1. Germline V gives CDR1 MRHNA, CDR2 SNTAGT. Trimming removed 6 bases from V and 4 bases from J; junction bases left unmatched: 9. This CDR3 has 15 amino acids. The CDR3 DNA is TGTGCCAGCAGCCTTGGACAGGGAGGAGCAGATACGCAGTATTTT. Translated, it gives CASSLGQGGADTQYF.

The chain has TRBV29-1 and TRBJ2-4; no firm D call. CDR1 SQVTM and CDR2 ANQGSEA come from the germline V gene. This CDR3 has 13 amino acids. V was shortened by 6 bases and J by 0 bases, with 9 bases between the two germline ends. The CDR3 coding sequence is TGCAGCGTAGCACAGATAGCCAAAAACATTCAGTACTTC. Translation: CSVAQIAKNIQYF.

The chain recombines TRBV19 with TRBJ1-1; D perhaps matches TRBD1 (5 bases). The length of the CDR3 is 16 residues. Trimming left V 3 bases short and J 7 bases short, with 21 bases between. The germline V gene encodes CDR1 LNHDA and CDR2 SQIVND (reference sequence). The CDR3 region is CASSMIRGRGGDEAFF. The DNA of the CDR3 is TGTGCCAGTAGTATGATTCGCGGAAGGGGAGGGGATGAAGCTTTCTTT.

This chain connects TRBV2 to TRBJ2-7; 7 positions agree with TRBD2. V lost 6 bases, J lost 3 bases, and 8 bases stayed unmatched. This CDR3 is built from 14 residues. Germline V lookup: CDR1 SNHLY, CDR2 FYNNEI. CDR3: CASSSRELIYEQYF. The DNA of the CDR3 is TGTGCCAGCAGCTCGCGGGAGTTGATCTACGAGCAGTACTTC.

The rearrangement links TRBV5-4 to TRBJ2-7; 13 positions agree with TRBD2. The CDR3 loop spans 15 amino acids. Germline-derived CDR1 and CDR2 are SGHNT and YYREEE (reference sequence). V lost 4 bases to trimming and J lost 7 bases; unmatched junction nucleotides: 8. The CDR3 nucleotides are TGTGCCAGCAGCGCCACGGGACTAGCGGGACGGGAGCAGTACTTC. It specifies CASSATGLAGREQYF.

The chain recombines TRBV6-5 with TRBJ2-7; 12 bases line up with TRBD2. CDR3 length: 14 amino acids. Per germline, CDR1 MNHEY and CDR2 SVGAGI. The V segment lost 6 bases and the J segment 5 bases; nucleotides outside the gene matches: 5. CDR3: CASRTTSGSHEQYF. The CDR3 DNA follows: TGTGCCAGCAGAACGACTAGCGGGAGCCACGAGCAGTACTTC.

The chain is built from TRBV6-1 and TRBJ1-1; 9 bases map to TRBD1. Losses at the gene ends were 10 bases for V and 5 bases for J; bases not matched to a gene: 14. Per germline, CDR1 MNHNS and CDR2 SASEGT. There are 15 residues in the CDR3. CDR3 sequence (DNA): TGTGCCACCAATCGGGACAGGGATTATAGTACTGAAGCTTTCTTT. This encodes CATNRDRDYSTEAFF.

The V call is TRBV18, the J call TRBJ2-7; TRBD2 matches at 7 bases. V lost 4 bases and J lost 0; bases outside the gene matches: 9. Per germline, CDR1 KGHSH and CDR2 LQKENI. The CDR3 is made up of 16 amino acids. CDR3 region: CASSQNSGGISYEQYF. Written as DNA, the CDR3 is TGTGCCAGCTCACAGAACTCGGGGGGAATCTCCTACGAGCAGTACTTC.

J is TRBJ1-5 and V is TRBV13, with unresolved D. Germline values: CDR1 PRHDT, CDR2 FYEKMQ (reference sequence). This CDR3 region has 14 residues. Trimming removed 6 bases at V and 1 base at J, with 10 bases between. The DNA for the CDR3 is TGTGCCAGCAGTCAAGGAGCCAGCAATCAGCCCCAGCATTTT. Translation gives CASSQGASNQPQHF.

The J gene is TRBJ1-2, the V gene TRBV19, with D maybe TRBD1 (5 bases). Germline values: CDR1 LNHDA, CDR2 SQIVND (reference sequence). The V and J ends lost 1 base and 8 bases respectively, with 11 bases between them. The CDR3 consists of 13 residues. The CDR3 loop is CASSIGDSFGYTF. Written as DNA, the CDR3 is TGTGCCAGTAGTATAGGGGACTCATTCGGCTACACCTTC.